The sequence of this TCR beta chain was determined in a study of T cell repertoires in breast cancer. Looking at the study overall: The approximately 19 tumors were mostly ER+/PR+. Samples averaged around 500,000 sequences and around 10 reads per cell.

This clonotype is categorized as large. The expanded emulsion RT-PCR method captured paired alpha and beta chains from CD8+ T cells. V was clipped by 6 bases and J by 1 base; unmatched bases: 3. From germline, CDR1 is SGHTA and CDR2 FQGNSA. The CDR3 covers 13 residues. Blocking oligonucleotides added to a second nested PCR suppressed unpaired genes. MiXCR, applied by TCRdb to the emulsion pairing reads, yields one record per CDR3 protein. Among several hundred distinct CDR3 sequences listed, 34% were seen once. Sequenced input: CD8+ T cells. The J gene is TRBJ2-7, the V gene TRBV7-2, with 7 bases identical to TRBD1. The sequence was obtained from a pool of human donors with breast cancer or a healthy control (not recorded which). The CDR3 protein is CASSTGASYEQYF. DNA for the CDR3: TGTGCCAGCAGTACAGGGGCGTCCTACGAGCAGTACTTC.